This T cell receptor (beta chain) is drawn from a study of T cells in Graves' hyperthyroidism and ophthalmopathy. Template material for amplifying TCR beta CDR3 regions consisted of RNA transcripts. Researchers ran a first-round RT-PCR on the TCR CDR3 using the HTBI primer set. TCRdb called the multiplex PCR reads again in MiXCR, with one record for every CDR3 protein. Of some 770,000 distinct CDR3 sequences listed, approximately 16% are singletons. This clonotype was observed many times. The sequence derives from a man aged 18 to 35 with Graves' hyperthyroidism. Sequenced material: blood.

In DNA, the CDR3 is TGCGCCAGCAGCTCGGACGGCGGAGGGAGCTCCTACGAGCAGTACTTC. Translated: CASSSDGGGSSYEQYF. V gene TRBV5-1 combines with J gene TRBJ2-7; weak D call: TRBD2 (6 bases). The CDR3 extends over 16 amino acids. From germline, CDR1 is SGHRS and CDR2 YFSETQ. V lost 3 bases to trimming and J lost 0 bases, with 16 bases between them.